Presented here are 12 T cell receptor beta chains from one specimen sequenced in a study of blood T cell repertoires in COVID-19. This table comes from immunoSEQ multiplex PCR, and its TCRdb copy is limited to in-frame clones, with some not included. The sample shows 100,000 to 150,000 clones, around nine tenths of them seen only once. The material sequenced was peripheral blood. These receptor sequences come from a woman in her 70s with COVID-19, enrolled during active disease.

The rearrangement links TRBV6-5 to TRBJ2-7; D might be TRBD1 (6 bases). The CDR3 consists of 14 residues. The V end lost 6 bases, the J end lost 3 bases, and 15 bases lay between the germline ends. Germline CDR1 is MNHEY and CDR2 is SVGAGI. CDR3 in amino acids: CASRPRVRGYEQYF. CDR3 DNA: TGTGCCAGCAGACCACGCGTCAGGGGCTACGAGCAGTACTTC.

The rearrangement links TRBV5-4 to TRBJ1-1, with TRBD1 matching over 8 bases. There are 14 residues in the CDR3. CDR1 and CDR2 from the germline V gene are SGHNT and YYREEE (reference sequence). After removal of 4 bases from V and 4 bases from J, the junction contained 6 bases not matched to a gene. The CDR3, as DNA: TGTGCCAGCAGCAGCGGACAGGGTACCACTGAAGCTTTCTTT. This codes for CASSSGQGTTEAFF. Together with reference TRBV5-4 and TRBJ1-1, the CDR3 gives the full variable domain: ETGVTQSPTHLIKTRGQQVTLRCSSQSGHNTVSWYQQALGQGPQFIFQYYREEENGRGNFPPRFSGLQFPNYSSELNVNALELDDSALYLCASSSGQGTTEAFFGQGTRLTVV.

The V and J genes are TRBV6-1 and TRBJ1-2; 9 bases are a match to TRBD1. Germline lookup yields CDR1 MNHNS and CDR2 SASEGT. J lost 5 bases, V lost 3 bases, and 7 bases had no gene match. The CDR3 has 15 residues. The CDR3 loop is CASSEYLDRGYGYTF. CDR3 bases: TGTGCCAGCAGTGAGTACCTGGACAGGGGATATGGCTACACCTTC.

This chain joins TRBV19 and TRBJ1-5, with D maybe TRBD1 (5 bases). With 6 bases removed from V and 5 bases from J, the gap between germline ends came to 17 bases. The CDR3 totals 15 residues. Germline CDR1 is LNHDA and CDR2 is SQIVND (reference sequence). The DNA for the CDR3 is TGTGCCAGTAGGGTCTTTCGGGGAGGGGATCAGCCCCAGCATTTT. This sequence encodes CASRVFRGGDQPQHF.

The chain is built from TRBV6-5 and TRBJ2-5; D is uncertain. The V gene lost 7 bases and the J gene lost 2 bases, with 17 bases spanning the gap. The length of the CDR3 is 15 residues. Germline-derived CDR1 and CDR2 are MNHEY and SVGAGI. The CDR3 sequence: CASNSFTDLQETQYF. In DNA, the CDR3 is TGTGCCAGCAATAGTTTTACAGACCTACAAGAGACCCAGTACTTC.

This clone occurred a few times. The chain couples TRBV5-1 to TRBJ2-5; the match to TRBD1 covers 12 bases. Germline lookup yields CDR1 SGHRS and CDR2 YFSETQ. J was trimmed by 5 bases and V by 3 bases; bases with no gene match: 8. This CDR3 has 16 residues. The CDR3 DNA reads as TGCGCCAGCAGCTCCACGGGACAGGGGGCGCGGGAGACCCAGTACTTC. It is translated as CASSSTGQGARETQYF.

J is TRBJ2-5 and V is TRBV7-2; D ambiguous. From germline, CDR1 is SGHTA and CDR2 FQGNSA. CDR3 length: 13 residues. The V end lost 4 bases, the J end lost 7 bases, and 13 bases lay between the germline ends. The CDR3 nucleotides are TGTGCCAGCAGCTACCAGGCCCCGCCGACCCAGTACTTC. This translates into CASSYQAPPTQYF.

The V gene is TRBV5-1, the J gene TRBJ1-4; 10 nucleotides agree with TRBD1. Germline CDR1 reads SGHRS; CDR2 reads YFSETQ. The CDR3 totals 16 residues. V lost 3 bases, J lost 3 bases, and 5 bases stayed unmatched. The CDR3 DNA sequence: TGCGCCAGCAGCTCGGACAGGGGGGCGTCTAATGAAAAACTGTTTTTT. Amino acids: CASSSDRGASNEKLFF. The whole variable domain, filled in from reference TRBV5-1 and TRBJ1-4, reads KAGVTQTPRYLIKTRGQQVTLSCSPISGHRSVSWYQQTPGQGLQFLFEYFSETQRNKGNFPGRFSGRQFSNSRSEMNVSTLELGDSALYLCASSSDRGASNEKLFFGSGTQLSVL.

The V and J genes are TRBV21-1 and TRBJ1-1; the table's D call of TRBD1 was not tested on the DNA. TRBV21-1 is tagged as a pseudogene. The CDR3 extends over 17 amino acids. CDR3 sequence reads: CASSKLGWTGENTEAFF. In DNA, the CDR3 is TGTGCCAGCAGCAAATTAGGGTGGACAGGTGAAAACACTGAAGCTTTCTTT.

The chain couples TRBV6-5 to TRBJ2-5, with 12 bases matching TRBD2. Trimming at V came to 2 bases and at J to 3 bases, leaving 4 bases not matched to a gene. Germline V lookup: CDR1 MNHEY, CDR2 SVGAGI. The CDR3 has 16 residues. The CDR3, as DNA: TGTGCCAGCAGTTACGGTCTAGCGGGGGGGAAAGAGACCCAGTACTTC. It specifies CASSYGLAGGKETQYF.

This chain links TRBV14 with TRBJ1-6; the D gene is possibly TRBD1 (6 bases). V lost 9 bases to trimming and J lost 7 bases, with 16 bases between them. The CDR3 has 14 amino acids. CDR1 is SGHDN, CDR2 FVKESK, per germline. In DNA, the CDR3 is TGTGCCAGTAGACGGGACATCGGCAATTCACCCCTCCACTTT. This translates into CASRRDIGNSPLHF.

The V call is TRBV11-2, the J call TRBJ2-1, with 8 bases lining up with TRBD1. Germline CDR1 and CDR2: SGHAT and FQNNGV. The ends lost 7 bases at V and 0 bases at J; junction bases unmatched: 8. The CDR3 has 16 residues. CDR3 in DNA: TGTGCCAGCAACGACAGGGGCTTCGACTCCTACAATGAGCAGTTCTTC. Translated, it gives CASNDRGFDSYNEQFF.